This TCR beta chain appears in the sequencing data of a study of Ad26.COV2.S vaccination and SARS-CoV-2 variants. From germline, CDR1 is SGHVS and CDR2 FQNEAQ. J gave up 6 bases and V 5 bases, and 13 bases lay outside the gene matches. This CDR3 has 16 amino acids. The repertoire was sequenced with immunoSEQ multiplex PCR; TCRdb's copy has only in-frame clones and lacks some. The sample has hundreds of thousands of clones; around 89% are singletons. The treatment here: some 19 received Ad26.COV2.S at low or high dose, single or two shots; 5 received placebo; per-sample allocation not given. The investigators took samples on day 63 after the first vaccine or placebo injection. With regard to this clone: Its antigen is undetermined.

Whole-study results and caveats: Possibly, TCR breadth and depth analyses underestimated total T cell responses. The study found higher spike-specific TCR breadth in vaccine than placebo recipients. Substantial breadth was reportedly displayed by spike-specific CD8+ and CD4+ T cell responses after vaccination.

This clonotype originated in a person aged 18 to 65 who received the Ad26.COV2.S COVID-19 vaccine or a placebo. The chain uses TRBV7-8 and TRBJ1-5; the match to TRBD1 covers 7 bases. The specimen comprised peripheral blood, sampled in a trial of Ad26.COV2.S vaccine versus placebo. The CDR3 nucleotides read TGTGCCAGCAGCACACAGGGGCCCCCACCAGGTCAGCCCCAGCATTTT. As protein: CASSTQGPPPGQPQHF. The complete variable domain, with remaining parts taken from reference TRBV7-8 and TRBJ1-5, reads GAGVSQSPRYKVAKRGQDVALRCDPISGHVSLFWYQQALGQGPEFLTYFQNEAQLDKSGLPSDRFFAERPEGSVSTLKIQRTQQEDSAVYLCASSTQGPPPGQPQHFGDGTRLSIL.